This TCR beta chain is from a study of blood T cell repertoires in COVID-19. For the study at large: PBMCs, B-cell-depleted T cells, or T cells were the source of the cDNA or gDNA that made up the material.

The CDR3 runs to 12 residues. V was cut by 4 bases and J by 7 bases, with 10 bases left in between. From germline, CDR1 is SGHTA and CDR2 FQGNSA. Methods used by the authors: Amplified reference gene primers provided the basis for estimating nucleated cell counts. The data were produced by immunoSEQ multiplex PCR, yet TCRdb's version contains in-frame clones alone and is incomplete. From that table come the V and J calls and clone size; the DNA was used to work out D and trimming. Here the sample spans tens of thousands of clones, roughly 84% being singletons. Sequencing was performed on peripheral blood. The chain carries TRBV7-2 and TRBJ1-2; no definite D call. The origin of this receptor is a man aged 45-65 years with acute or convalescent COVID-19. CDR3 protein: CASSYGISGYTF. The CDR3 bases are TGTGCCAGCAGCTACGGGATCAGTGGCTACACCTTC. Variable domain in full (rest from reference TRBV7-2 and TRBJ1-2): GAGVSQSPSNKVTEKGKDVELRCDPISGHTALYWYRQSLGQGLEFLIYFQGNSAPDKSGLPSDRFSAERTGGSVSTLTIQRTQQEDSAVYLCASSYGISGYTFGSGTRLTVV.